This T cell receptor (beta chain) is drawn from a study of blood T cell repertoires in COVID-19. Overall study: Italy, Spain and the United States were the sources of the convalescent and acute COVID-19 samples. The cDNA or gDNA used as material had been derived from T cells, B-cell-depleted T cells, or PBMCs.

Profiled with immunoSEQ multiplex PCR; TCRdb holds only in-frame clones, not every one. In the table there are roughly 57,000 clones, around 70% of which are singletons. The germline V and J ends were trimmed by 4 bases and 5 bases, with 24 bases remaining between them. There are 17 residues in the CDR3. The germline V gene has CDR1 SGHRS and CDR2 YFSETQ. Sequences were obtained from peripheral blood. This receptor was obtained from a woman in her seventies with acute or convalescent COVID-19. The chain is built from TRBV5-1 and TRBJ2-5, with D perhaps TRBD1 (7 bases). The CDR3 nucleotides are TGCGCCAGCAGCCCTGGAGGGGGCGCTGGTTTATGGGAGACCCAGTACTTC. As protein: CASSPGGGAGLWETQYF.